Listed below are T cell receptor beta chains from one sample, sequenced in a study of blood T cell repertoires in COVID-19. Using immunoSEQ multiplex PCR, the repertoire was profiled, and TCRdb retains in-frame clones only, with some absent. The sample holds approximately 180,000 clones, around 80% seen once. What was sequenced was PBMCs or T cells enriched from blood (not recorded which). The receptors come from a man aged 45-60 years who had recovered from COVID-19. Both conserved end residues are part of each CDR3. A D gene is named only where the DNA matches it firmly. Clone size, where shown, is once, few, many, or a class for clones that have expanded.

v_call: TRBV27
d_call: -
clone_size: -
j_call: TRBJ1-1
cdr3_nt: TGTGCCAGCGGAAAATACAGGAACACTGAAGCTTTCTTT
cdr3_aa: CASGKYRNTEAFF

v_call: TRBV7-2
d_call: TRBD1
clone_size: -
j_call: TRBJ1-4
cdr3_nt: TGTGCCAGCAGCTCGGGGGACAGGGGAACTGGAGAAAAACTGTTTTTT
cdr3_aa: CASSSGDRGTGEKLFF

v_call: TRBV7-6
d_call: TRBD1
clone_size: -
j_call: TRBJ2-7
cdr3_nt: TGTGCCAGCAGCTTAAACAGGGGGTACGAGCAGTACTTC
cdr3_aa: CASSLNRGYEQYF

v_call: TRBV6-5
d_call: -
clone_size: few
j_call: TRBJ1-1
cdr3_nt: TGTGCCAGCACCTACGTGGCAGGCTACACTGAAGCTTTCTTT
cdr3_aa: CASTYVAGYTEAFF

v_call: TRBV4-1
d_call: -
clone_size: many
j_call: TRBJ2-7
cdr3_nt: TGCGCCAGCAGCCAAGGCCCGCAGACAGCCTATGCCCCCTACGAGCAGTACTTC
cdr3_aa: CASSQGPQTAYAPYEQYF

v_call: TRBV5-6
d_call: -
clone_size: -
j_call: TRBJ1-2
cdr3_nt: TGTGCCAGCAGCTACGGAGGGAAGGGCCTTGGCTACACCTTC
cdr3_aa: CASSYGGKGLGYTF

v_call: TRBV5-4
d_call: -
clone_size: -
j_call: TRBJ2-1
cdr3_nt: TGTGCCAGCAGCTTGCCCAGCGGGACAATGAGCACGTTCTTC
cdr3_aa: CASSLPSGTMSTFF

v_call: TRBV5-1
d_call: -
clone_size: -
j_call: TRBJ1-2
cdr3_nt: TGCGCCAGCAGCTTATGGACTCAGAACTATGGCTACACCTTC
cdr3_aa: CASSLWTQNYGYTF

v_call: TRBV18
d_call: TRBD1
clone_size: -
j_call: TRBJ2-7
cdr3_nt: TGTGCCAGCGCCAGGACAGGGATGAACGAGCAGTACTTC
cdr3_aa: CASARTGMNEQYF

v_call: TRBV3-1/TRBV3-2
d_call: TRBD2
clone_size: -
j_call: TRBJ2-3
cdr3_nt: TGTGCCAGCAGCCTAATATCTAGCGGGGTTACAGATACGCAGTATTTT
cdr3_aa: CASSLISSGVTDTQYF

v_call: TRBV14
d_call: -
clone_size: -
j_call: TRBJ2-5
cdr3_nt: TGTGCCAGCAGCCAAGATAGGCTGGGGCGAGAGACCCAGTACTTC
cdr3_aa: CASSQDRLGRETQYF

v_call: TRBV4-1
d_call: -
clone_size: -
j_call: TRBJ2-7
cdr3_nt: TGCGCCAGCAGCCAAGTTGAGGGGGTCGGCTACGAGCAGTACTTC
cdr3_aa: CASSQVEGVGYEQYF

v_call: TRBV25-1
d_call: TRBD1
clone_size: -
j_call: TRBJ1-2
cdr3_nt: TGTGCCAGCAGAATGGGACAGGGGGTAGGTGGCTACACCTTC
cdr3_aa: CASRMGQGVGGYTF

v_call: TRBV14
d_call: -
clone_size: few
j_call: TRBJ2-1
cdr3_nt: TGTGCCAGCAGTAATTACAATGAGCAGTTCTTC
cdr3_aa: CASSNYNEQFF

v_call: TRBV4-1
d_call: -
clone_size: -
j_call: TRBJ1-4
cdr3_nt: TGCGCCAGCAGCCAAGACGGGGGAAAGGGAAGGGTGAGAACTAATGAAAAACTGTTTTTT
cdr3_aa: CASSQDGGKGRVRTNEKLFF

v_call: TRBV5-1
d_call: -
clone_size: -
j_call: TRBJ2-5
cdr3_nt: TGCGCCAGCAGCTTGGGTCAGGGGAAAGAGACCCAGTACTTC
cdr3_aa: CASSLGQGKETQYF

v_call: TRBV10-3
d_call: -
clone_size: -
j_call: TRBJ2-2
cdr3_nt: TGTGCCATCAGCGGATACGACAGGTCTGGGGGCGGGGAGCTGTTTTTT
cdr3_aa: CAISGYDRSGGGELFF

v_call: TRBV7-9
d_call: TRBD2
clone_size: once
j_call: TRBJ2-5
cdr3_nt: TGTGCCAGCAGCTTATCTAGCGGCGGAGAGACCCAGTACTTC
cdr3_aa: CASSLSSGGETQYF

v_call: TRBV6-5
d_call: -
clone_size: -
j_call: TRBJ1-2
cdr3_nt: TGTGCCAGCAGCCGCCTCTCCGCAGGGAACTATGGCTACACCTTC
cdr3_aa: CASSRLSAGNYGYTF

v_call: TRBV24-1
d_call: TRBD1
clone_size: -
j_call: TRBJ2-2
cdr3_nt: TGTGCCACCAGTGCTGGGACAGGGAGGACCGGGGAGCTGTTTTTT
cdr3_aa: CATSAGTGRTGELFF

v_call: TRBV30
d_call: -
clone_size: -
j_call: TRBJ1-5
cdr3_nt: TGTGCCTGGAGTGTACCAGGTACTAGCAATCAGCCCCAGCATTTT
cdr3_aa: CAWSVPGTSNQPQHF

v_call: TRBV5-1
d_call: TRBD1
clone_size: -
j_call: TRBJ2-5
cdr3_nt: TGCGCCAGCAGCTTCGGCCCGGGACAGGGGGTATCGGAGACCCAGTACTTC
cdr3_aa: CASSFGPGQGVSETQYF

v_call: TRBV6-8
d_call: TRBD1
clone_size: -
j_call: TRBJ1-4
cdr3_nt: TGTGCCAGCAGGAACCGTAGACAGGGCCAATACCAAACAACTAATGAAAAACTGTTTTTT
cdr3_aa: CASRNRRQGQYQTTNEKLFF

v_call: TRBV6-1
d_call: -
clone_size: -
j_call: TRBJ1-1
cdr3_nt: TGTGCCAGCAGTGAAGCTTTACTAAAGGAAGCTTTCTTT
cdr3_aa: CASSEALLKEAFF

v_call: TRBV18
d_call: TRBD1
clone_size: -
j_call: TRBJ2-7
cdr3_nt: TGTGCCAGCTCTAGGACAGGGGGAGGATACGAGCAGTACTTC
cdr3_aa: CASSRTGGGYEQYF

v_call: TRBV4-1
d_call: -
clone_size: -
j_call: TRBJ1-4
cdr3_nt: TGCGCCAGCAGCCAAGCCGGGGTAGGGATAGTGGGAAAACTGTTTTTT
cdr3_aa: CASSQAGVGIVGKLFF

v_call: TRBV7-3
d_call: -
clone_size: -
j_call: TRBJ2-6
cdr3_nt: TGTGCCAGCAGCTCCCCCGCGGGCGCGGACTCTGGGGCCAACGTCCTGACTTTC
cdr3_aa: CASSSPAGADSGANVLTF

v_call: TRBV5-1
d_call: -
clone_size: -
j_call: TRBJ2-1
cdr3_nt: TGCGCCAGCAGCGCTAGCGTTAGCTCCTACAATGAGCAGTTCTTC
cdr3_aa: CASSASVSSYNEQFF

v_call: TRBV5-1
d_call: TRBD2
clone_size: few
j_call: TRBJ2-2
cdr3_nt: TGCGCCAGCAGCCTAATAGCGGGGACGAACACCGGGGAGCTGTTTTTT
cdr3_aa: CASSLIAGTNTGELFF

v_call: TRBV6-5
d_call: TRBD1
clone_size: few
j_call: TRBJ1-2
cdr3_nt: TGTGCCAGCAGTTACACTGGACAGGGCAGCGGCTACACCTTC
cdr3_aa: CASSYTGQGSGYTF

v_call: TRBV7-8
d_call: TRBD1
clone_size: -
j_call: TRBJ1-1
cdr3_nt: TGTGCCAGCAGCTTAGGGGGGACAGGGTTCTACGACACTGAAGCTTTCTTT
cdr3_aa: CASSLGGTGFYDTEAFF

v_call: TRBV5-4
d_call: TRBD1
clone_size: few
j_call: TRBJ1-2
cdr3_nt: TGTGCCAGCAGCTCCACCGGGACAGGGAACTATGGCTACACCTTC
cdr3_aa: CASSSTGTGNYGYTF

v_call: TRBV30
d_call: -
clone_size: -
j_call: TRBJ2-2
cdr3_nt: TGTGCCTGGAGTGTACAGGGAAGGGGGAACACCGGGGAGCTGTTTTTT
cdr3_aa: CAWSVQGRGNTGELFF

v_call: TRBV7-9
d_call: -
clone_size: -
j_call: TRBJ1-6
cdr3_nt: TGTGCCAGCAGCCCCATTGTGGCCCGGGGTTCACCCCTCCACTTT
cdr3_aa: CASSPIVARGSPLHF

v_call: TRBV3-1/TRBV3-2
d_call: -
clone_size: -
j_call: TRBJ1-2
cdr3_nt: TGTGCCAGCAGCCAAAGAAACGGGGTCGGCTACACCTTC
cdr3_aa: CASSQRNGVGYTF

v_call: TRBV2
d_call: -
clone_size: -
j_call: TRBJ2-5
cdr3_nt: TGTGCCAGCATGATGGAGGGCCAGACCCAGTACTTC
cdr3_aa: CASMMEGQTQYF

v_call: TRBV7-3
d_call: TRBD2
clone_size: -
j_call: TRBJ2-3
cdr3_nt: TGTGCCAGCAGCTTAACGAGGGATAGCGGGGGGGCCCGGTATACGCAGTATTTT
cdr3_aa: CASSLTRDSGGARYTQYF

v_call: TRBV2
d_call: -
clone_size: -
j_call: TRBJ1-3
cdr3_nt: TGTGCCAGCAGTGAAGATGCGACAGAGGGAAACACCATATATTTT
cdr3_aa: CASSEDATEGNTIYF

v_call: TRBV27
d_call: TRBD1
clone_size: -
j_call: TRBJ1-1
cdr3_nt: TGTGCCAGCAGTTTAAAGGTCCCCGGGACAGGTAACCCTGGCCAAGCTTTCTTT
cdr3_aa: CASSLKVPGTGNPGQAFF

v_call: TRBV18
d_call: -
clone_size: few
j_call: TRBJ1-3
cdr3_nt: TGTGCCAGCTCACCCGACAGAAAGACCTCCGGAAACACCATATATTTT
cdr3_aa: CASSPDRKTSGNTIYF

v_call: TRBV19
d_call: TRBD2
clone_size: -
j_call: TRBJ2-3
cdr3_nt: TGTGCCAGTAGCGAATACGGGGGGGGGTCAGATACGCAGTATTTT
cdr3_aa: CASSEYGGGSDTQYF

v_call: TRBV6-1
d_call: -
clone_size: -
j_call: TRBJ1-6
cdr3_nt: TGTGCCAGCAGTGAAGACGGGAGCTCCTATAATTCACCCCTCCACTTT
cdr3_aa: CASSEDGSSYNSPLHF

v_call: TRBV29-1
d_call: -
clone_size: -
j_call: TRBJ1-4
cdr3_nt: TGCAGCGTTAGCATGCGGAAAACTAATGAAAAACTGTTTTTT
cdr3_aa: CSVSMRKTNEKLFF

v_call: TRBV2
d_call: -
clone_size: few
j_call: TRBJ1-1
cdr3_nt: TGTGCCAGCAGCCTACAGGGTTTTGGCACTGAAGCTTTCTTT
cdr3_aa: CASSLQGFGTEAFF

v_call: TRBV28
d_call: -
clone_size: -
j_call: TRBJ1-2
cdr3_nt: TGTGCCAGCAAAGTAAGGGGGTATGGCTACACCTTC
cdr3_aa: CASKVRGYGYTF

v_call: TRBV6-5
d_call: -
clone_size: -
j_call: TRBJ1-2
cdr3_nt: TGTGCCAGCAGTCGGGACACAACTAACTATGGCTACACCTTC
cdr3_aa: CASSRDTTNYGYTF

v_call: TRBV18
d_call: -
clone_size: -
j_call: TRBJ1-1
cdr3_nt: TGTGCCAGCTCACCCAAAGAGGGACAAGGAAACACTGAAGCTTTCTTT
cdr3_aa: CASSPKEGQGNTEAFF

v_call: TRBV6-4
d_call: TRBD1
clone_size: -
j_call: TRBJ2-1
cdr3_nt: TGTGCCAGCAGTTCTGGACAGGGAACCTCCTACAATGAGCAGTTCTTC
cdr3_aa: CASSSGQGTSYNEQFF

v_call: TRBV5-1
d_call: -
clone_size: -
j_call: TRBJ1-6
cdr3_nt: TGCGCCAGCAGCTTGTCGGGCTCCTATAATTCACCCCTCCACTTT
cdr3_aa: CASSLSGSYNSPLHF

v_call: TRBV10-3
d_call: TRBD1
clone_size: -
j_call: TRBJ2-7
cdr3_nt: TGTGCCAACAAGGGGGACAGGGACTACGAGCAGTACTTC
cdr3_aa: CANKGDRDYEQYF

v_call: TRBV9
d_call: TRBD1
clone_size: once
j_call: TRBJ2-3
cdr3_nt: TGTGCCAGCAGCGAGCAGGGACAGCGCACAGATACGCAGTATTTT
cdr3_aa: CASSEQGQRTDTQYF

v_call: TRBV30
d_call: -
clone_size: -
j_call: TRBJ1-5
cdr3_nt: TGTGCCTGGAGTACCTATGGCAATCAGCCCCAGCATTTT
cdr3_aa: CAWSTYGNQPQHF

v_call: TRBV5-1
d_call: -
clone_size: -
j_call: TRBJ1-4
cdr3_nt: TGCGCCAGCAGCTTGGTTCAGGGAACTAATGAAAAACTGTTTTTT
cdr3_aa: CASSLVQGTNEKLFF

v_call: TRBV5-5
d_call: -
clone_size: -
j_call: TRBJ1-5
cdr3_nt: TGTGCCAGCAGCCGCAACAGTGATAGCAATCAGCCCCAGCATTTT
cdr3_aa: CASSRNSDSNQPQHF

v_call: TRBV7-9
d_call: -
clone_size: -
j_call: TRBJ2-5
cdr3_nt: TGTGCCAGCAGCAAAAAGGGGACAACAATGGGGGAGACCCAGTACTTC
cdr3_aa: CASSKKGTTMGETQYF